These T cell receptor beta chains were read from a single sample in a study of CD8 T cells in ankylosing spondylitis. A single record per CDR3 protein comes from TCRdb applying MiXCR to the 5' RACE reads. The sample lists hundreds of thousands of distinct CDR3 sequences; 12% were seen once. Sequences were obtained from blood, either unsorted or a sorted T cell fraction (not recorded which). These receptors were collected from a male donor with ankylosing spondylitis. The CDR3 runs from the conserved cysteine through the conserved F or W. The D gene is left open where the match is weak. Rows give clone size only sometimes, using once, few, many, or a class for an expanded clone.

J	V	D	size	DNA	CDR3
TRBJ2-5	TRBV6-2/TRBV6-3	NA	few	TGTGCCAGCAGTGTACAGGGATCCGGAGAGACCCAGTACTTC	CASSVQGSGETQYF
TRBJ2-5	TRBV29-1	TRBD2	NA	TGCAGCGTTGGGGTAGCGGGGCGGAGGGAGACCCAGTACTTC	CSVGVAGRRETQYF
TRBJ1-2	TRBV29-1	NA	NA	TGCAGCGGTAGGACACAAGATAAGACCTATGGCTACACCTTC	CSGRTQDKTYGYTF
TRBJ1-2	TRBV20-1	NA	NA	TGCAGTGCTAGGGGACATACGAGAGGCTACACCTTC	CSARGHTRGYTF
TRBJ2-7	TRBV5-1	TRBD1	NA	TGCGCCAGCAGCTCCCGGGACAGGGAGCGCGAGCAGTACTTC	CASSSRDREREQYF
TRBJ1-1	TRBV20-1	NA	few	TGCAGTGCTAGAGATGACCTCACTGGGGCTTTCTTT	CSARDDLTGAFF
TRBJ2-7	TRBV2	NA	many	TGTGCCAGCAGTTCACAAGCCTACGAGCAGTACTTC	CASSSQAYEQYF
TRBJ2-2	TRBV12-5	NA	NA	TGTGCTAGTGGTCTGGGAGTGAGGACCGGGGAGCTGTTTTTT	CASGLGVRTGELFF
TRBJ1-2	TRBV4-2	NA	few	TGTGCCAGCAACGGGTGGGGGATTCCGTCTGGCTACACCTTC	CASNGWGIPSGYTF
TRBJ1-2	TRBV6-1	TRBD1	few	TGTGCCAGCAGGATGACAGGGGAAGGAGGCTACACCTTC	CASRMTGEGGYTF
TRBJ1-2	TRBV20-1	NA	many	TGCAGTGCTAGAGGGGATAACTATGGCTACACCTTC	CSARGDNYGYTF
TRBJ1-2	TRBV5-6	NA	NA	TGTGCCAGCAGCCCAGTCTACACTAACTATGGCTACACCTTC	CASSPVYTNYGYTF
TRBJ2-7	TRBV20-1	NA	NA	TGCAGTGCTAGGGCGACTAACTACGAGCAGTACTTC	CSARATNYEQYF
TRBJ2-7	TRBV20-1	TRBD1	few	TGCAGTGCTCCCCCTTCGACAGGGGACGTATACGAGCAGTACTTC	CSAPPSTGDVYEQYF
TRBJ1-1	TRBV28	TRBD1	many	TGTGCCAGCACTCCTGGACAGGGGCACACTGAAGCTTTCTTT	CASTPGQGHTEAFF
TRBJ2-3	TRBV5-1	TRBD2	few	TGCGCCAGCAGCCTTATAGCGGGCCCAGATACGCAGTATTTT	CASSLIAGPDTQYF
TRBJ1-5	TRBV20-1	NA	NA	TGCAGTGCTAGCGCAGGGGATCAGCCCCAGCATTTT	CSASAGDQPQHF
TRBJ1-1	TRBV7-9	NA	few	TGTGCCAGCAGTTCCGGGCCCCCGAAGGAGACTGAAGCTTTCTTT	CASSSGPPKETEAFF
TRBJ2-1	TRBV24-1	NA	NA	TGTGCCACCAGTGATTTCCCCCTTAGCGGAGCCACCTACAATGAGCAGTTCTTC	CATSDFPLSGATYNEQFF
TRBJ2-1	TRBV12-3/TRBV12-4	TRBD2	few	TGTGCCAGCAGCCCATTAGCGGGGGGCCCAGAGCAGTTCTTC	CASSPLAGGPEQFF
TRBJ2-3	TRBV7-6	NA	many	TGTGCCAGCAGCTTAATCGCCGAGGATACGCAGTATTTT	CASSLIAEDTQYF
TRBJ2-5	TRBV7-9	NA	NA	TGTGCCAGCAGCACTGTCCTAGAGACCCAGTACTTC	CASSTVLETQYF
TRBJ2-7	TRBV7-2	TRBD1	NA	TGTGCCAGCAGCTTAGTGGGACAGGGCCACGCAGAGCAGTACTTC	CASSLVGQGHAEQYF
TRBJ2-5	TRBV12-3/TRBV12-4	NA	few	TGTGCCAGCACCCGTGGAGGGTTGTACGAGACCCAGTACTTC	CASTRGGLYETQYF
TRBJ1-2	TRBV7-2	NA	many	TGTGCCAGCAGCTTAGACCCAGCTGGGGTTGGTGGCTACACCTTC	CASSLDPAGVGGYTF
TRBJ1-1	TRBV6-1	TRBD1	NA	TGTGCCAGCAGTACCAGATACGGGACAGGGACGTTGGCCACTGAAGCTTTCTTT	CASSTRYGTGTLATEAFF
TRBJ1-5	TRBV10-3	NA	many	TGTGCCATCGGCAGGGCGGATCAGCCCCAGCATTTT	CAIGRADQPQHF
TRBJ1-6	TRBV19	NA	few	TGTGCCAGTAGGTCCCAGGGGAACAATTCACCCCTCCACTTT	CASRSQGNNSPLHF
TRBJ1-1	TRBV7-2	TRBD1	few	TGTGCCAGCAGCAGGACAGGGCTAGAGGTAGTGGCTGAAGCTTTCTTT	CASSRTGLEVVAEAFF
TRBJ2-5	TRBV11-2	TRBD2	few	TGTGCCAGCAGCTTGGAGAGCCCAATTTCTAGCGGGGGTGAGACCCAGTACTTC	CASSLESPISSGGETQYF
TRBJ1-1	TRBV7-2	TRBD1	few	TGTGCCAGCAGCTTGCCGGGACAGGGGGTGAACACTGAAGCTTTCTTT	CASSLPGQGVNTEAFF
TRBJ2-5	TRBV9	TRBD2	NA	TGTGCCAGCAGCGTAGCGGGACTAGCTGAGACCCAGTACTTC	CASSVAGLAETQYF
TRBJ2-7	TRBV20-1	NA	many	TGCAGTGCCCCCGACGGACCGCTGTACGAGCAGTACTTC	CSAPDGPLYEQYF
TRBJ2-7	TRBV7-6	TRBD2	few	TGTGCCAGCAGCCTCACCCCCGGGACTATCTACGAGCAGTACTTC	CASSLTPGTIYEQYF
TRBJ1-2	TRBV20-1	NA	many	TGCAGTGCTAGGTTTGCCCGGCAGGGCTATGGCTACACCTTC	CSARFARQGYGYTF
TRBJ2-3	TRBV6-5	NA	few	TGTGCCAGCAGTTACCGAGCGGGAGATACGCAGTATTTT	CASSYRAGDTQYF
TRBJ1-2	TRBV5-6	NA	many	TGTGCCAGCAGCCCGGGACTTACATATGGCTACACCTTC	CASSPGLTYGYTF
TRBJ1-3	TRBV5-6	NA	few	TGTGCCAGCAGCTCTCCGAGGGGGAACTCTGGAAACACCATATATTTT	CASSSPRGNSGNTIYF
TRBJ2-7	TRBV10-2	NA	NA	TGCGCCAGCAGTGAGTCGAGGGTTAAGCGGACCACCTACGAGCAGTACTTC	CASSESRVKRTTYEQYF
TRBJ1-2	TRBV5-6	NA	NA	TGTGCCAGCAGCTTGGGGGTCGTTCGGATTAACTATGGCTACACCTTC	CASSLGVVRINYGYTF
TRBJ1-2	TRBV6-2/TRBV6-3	NA	NA	TGTGCCAGCAGTCAAATTCGGACTAACTATGGCTACACCTTC	CASSQIRTNYGYTF
TRBJ2-1	TRBV7-2	NA	NA	TGTGCCAGCAGTTACAGGACTGAGCAGTTCTTC	CASSYRTEQFF
TRBJ1-6	TRBV7-2	NA	NA	TGTGCCAGCAGCTTCCGGGGGAGCCAGGATTCACCCCTCCACTTT	CASSFRGSQDSPLHF
TRBJ2-1	TRBV5-1	NA	few	TGCGCCAGCTCCTATTCCCAGGCCAGCTCCTACAATGAGCAGTTCTTC	CASSYSQASSYNEQFF
TRBJ1-1	TRBV20-1	TRBD1	many	TGCAGTGCTAGCGGGACAGGGTTCACTGAAGCTTTCTTT	CSASGTGFTEAFF